In its sample, the clone carrying this TCR beta chain was seen many times. Its antigen is not known. This record belongs to a study of T-cell reconstitution after alpha-beta-depleted transplantation in children. Study-wide results and caveats: One year after transplant, T-cell counts and diversity came mostly from newly produced T cells.

Germline CDR1 reads KGHDR; CDR2 reads SFDVKD. With 5 bases removed from V and 0 bases from J, the gap between germline ends came to 22 bases. This CDR3 contains 20 residues. Unique molecular identifiers were incorporated when the TCRbeta library was constructed. TCRdb reanalysed the PCR reads using MiXCR and keeps one entry per CDR3 protein. Among 440,000 or so distinct CDR3 sequences listed, approximately 41% were seen once. The chain links TRBV24-1 to TRBJ2-6; tentatively, D is TRBD1 or TRBD2 (6 bases each). This sequence was found in a girl aged 2 to 9 with aplastic anemia, due to receive a stem cell transplant. The sequencing used PBMCs, collected before TCRalphabeta/CD19-depleted stem cell transplant. The CDR3 loop is CATSAAERVGGHSGANVLTF. The CDR3 coding sequence is TGTGCCACCAGTGCCGCGGAAAGGGTCGGGGGCCACTCTGGGGCCAACGTCCTGACTTTC.